The source of this T cell receptor (beta chain) is a study of immune evolution from preneoplasia to lung adenocarcinoma. Whole-study context: HLA loss of heterozygosity: roughly 6.4% AIS, 15% MIA, about 32% ADC, none AAH. Regarding the study as a whole: Later-stage lesions appeared to have more T cells, more diversity, less clonality.

This clone was detected a few times. Its antigen is as yet unknown. Patient tissue came from resections in Japan or China, 2014–2017. Macro-dissection enriched premalignant or tumor cells before nucleic acid extraction. Sequencing used immunoSEQ multiplex PCR; TCRdb keeps in-frame clones, though not all of them. The profile shows about 9,600 clones, approximately 78% of them singletons. The V and J ends lost 4 bases and 4 bases respectively, with 16 bases between them. There are 15 residues in the CDR3. CDR1 MDHEN and CDR2 SYDVKM come from the germline V gene. The rearrangement links TRBV28 to TRBJ1-2; the D is unclear. This TCR derives from a person aged 65-85 years with lung adenocarcinoma. Sample: FFPE minimally invasive lung adenocarcinoma tissue. CDR3 sequence: CASSYASVSLYGYTF. The DNA for the CDR3 is TGTGCCAGCAGTTACGCTAGTGTCAGCCTCTATGGCTACACCTTC.